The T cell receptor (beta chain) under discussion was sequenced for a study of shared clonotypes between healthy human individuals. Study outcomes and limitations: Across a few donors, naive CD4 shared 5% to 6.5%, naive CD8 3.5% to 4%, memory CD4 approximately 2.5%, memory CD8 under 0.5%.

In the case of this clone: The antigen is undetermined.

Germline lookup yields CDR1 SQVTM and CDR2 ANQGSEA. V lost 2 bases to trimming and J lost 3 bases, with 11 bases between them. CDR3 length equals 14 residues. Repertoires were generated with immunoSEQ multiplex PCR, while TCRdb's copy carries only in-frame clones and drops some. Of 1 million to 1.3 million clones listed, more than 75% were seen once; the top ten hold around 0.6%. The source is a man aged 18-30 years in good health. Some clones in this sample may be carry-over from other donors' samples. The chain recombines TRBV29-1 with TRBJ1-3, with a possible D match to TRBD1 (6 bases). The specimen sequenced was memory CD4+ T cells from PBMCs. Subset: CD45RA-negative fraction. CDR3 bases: TGCAGCGTTGAATCGGGGGCCGGTGGAAACACCATATATTTT. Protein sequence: CSVESGAGGNTIYF.